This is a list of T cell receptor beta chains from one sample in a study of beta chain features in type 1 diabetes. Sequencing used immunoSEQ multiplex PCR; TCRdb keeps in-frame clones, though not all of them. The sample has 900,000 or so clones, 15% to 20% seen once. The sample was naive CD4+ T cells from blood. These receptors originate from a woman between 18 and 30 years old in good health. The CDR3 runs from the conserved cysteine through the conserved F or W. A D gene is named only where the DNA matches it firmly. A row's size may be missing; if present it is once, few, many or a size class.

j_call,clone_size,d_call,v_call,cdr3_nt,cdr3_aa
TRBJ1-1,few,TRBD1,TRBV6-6,TGTGCCAGCAGTCGAAACAGGGGGCCCACTGAAGCTTTCTTT,CASSRNRGPTEAFF
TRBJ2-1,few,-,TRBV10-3,TGTGCCATCAGTGTAGATGGGGAATACAATGAGCAGTTCTTC,CAISVDGEYNEQFF
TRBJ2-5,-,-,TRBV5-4,TGTGCCAGCAGCTTGGCCGTGGGCCAAGAGACCCAGTACTTC,CASSLAVGQETQYF
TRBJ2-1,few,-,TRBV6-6,TGTGCCAGCAGTTACTCGTCCGAGGCTCAGTTCTTC,CASSYSSEAQFF
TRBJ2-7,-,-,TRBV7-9,TGTGCCAGCAGCCAGAAAGGCTTAAGCTACGAGCAGTACTTC,CASSQKGLSYEQYF
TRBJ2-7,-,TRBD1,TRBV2,TGTGCCAGCAGTGGACAGGGATTCCACGAGCAGTACTTC,CASSGQGFHEQYF
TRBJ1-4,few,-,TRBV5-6,TGTGCCAGCAGCTTGAGTGATGAAAAACTGTTTTTT,CASSLSDEKLFF
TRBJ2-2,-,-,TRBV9,TGTGCCAGCAGCCTAGCCCCCACCGGGGAGCTGTTTTTT,CASSLAPTGELFF
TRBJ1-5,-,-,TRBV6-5,TGTGCCAGCAGTTACGGGGGGGCAGGACAGCCCCAGCATTTT,CASSYGGAGQPQHF
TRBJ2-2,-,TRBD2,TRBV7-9,TGTGCCAGCAGCCCTAGGGCCCAGGGAGGGACCGGGGAGCTGTTTTTT,CASSPRAQGGTGELFF
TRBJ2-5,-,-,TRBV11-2,TGTGCCAGCAGCCGCGGAGGGCGTGAGACCCAGTACTTC,CASSRGGRETQYF
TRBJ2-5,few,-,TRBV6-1,TGTGCCAGCAGTCGAGACAGGCAAGAGACCCAGTACTTC,CASSRDRQETQYF
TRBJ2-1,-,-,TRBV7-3,TGTGCCAGCAGCTCACAGGGTACTACCTACAATGAGCAGTTCTTC,CASSSQGTTYNEQFF
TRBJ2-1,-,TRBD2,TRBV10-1,TGCGCCAGCATCCGTACACTAGCGGGAGTGCTTGAGCAGTTCTTC,CASIRTLAGVLEQFF
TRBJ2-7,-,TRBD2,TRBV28,TGTGCCAGCAGTTCACTAGCGGGATCCCGCGAGCAGTACTTC,CASSSLAGSREQYF
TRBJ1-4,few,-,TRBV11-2,TGTGCCAGCAGCTTAGCCTCCGGTAGTGGTAATGAAAAACTGTTTTTT,CASSLASGSGNEKLFF
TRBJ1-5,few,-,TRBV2,TGTGCCAGCAAGTATGGCAGGAATCAGCCCCAGCATTTT,CASKYGRNQPQHF
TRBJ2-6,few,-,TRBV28,TGTGCCAGCCGGAAGAGGGCTGGGGCCAACGTCCTGACTTTC,CASRKRAGANVLTF
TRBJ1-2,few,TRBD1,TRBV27,TGTGCCAGCAGTCTCTATTACCTTCGGGGACAGCTTTCTAACTATGGCTACACCTTC,CASSLYYLRGQLSNYGYTF
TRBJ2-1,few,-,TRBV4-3,TGCGCCAGCAGCCAAGGGACCGGAGAGCTAGAGCAGTTCTTC,CASSQGTGELEQFF
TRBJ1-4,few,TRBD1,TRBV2,TGTGCCAGCACTCCGGGACAGGGGAGTGTACAACTGTTTTTT,CASTPGQGSVQLFF
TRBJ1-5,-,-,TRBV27,TGTGCCAGCAGTCCTAGAGGGCGTTATAGCAATCAGCCCCAGCATTTT,CASSPRGRYSNQPQHF
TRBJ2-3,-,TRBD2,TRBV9,TGTGCCAGCAGCGGAGGACTAGCGGGAGGAAGGGATACGCAGTATTTT,CASSGGLAGGRDTQYF
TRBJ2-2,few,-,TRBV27,TGTGCCAGCTGGCCACGGCGAGACACCGGGGAGCTGTTTTTT,CASWPRRDTGELFF
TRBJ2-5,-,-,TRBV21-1,TGTGCCAGCAGCAACAGGACAGGGCGACAAGAACAAGAGACCCAGTACTTC,CASSNRTGRQEQETQYF
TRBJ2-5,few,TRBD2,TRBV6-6,TGTGCCAGCAGTTACGCGGGACTAGCGGGAGTTGAGACCCAGTACTTC,CASSYAGLAGVETQYF
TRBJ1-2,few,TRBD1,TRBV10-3,TGTGCCATAGGTATCTCAGGGGGCGCGTACTATGGCTACACCTTC,CAIGISGGAYYGYTF
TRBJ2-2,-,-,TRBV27,TGTGCCAGCAGCCCCCGGGAATGGGACACCGGGGAGCTGTTTTTT,CASSPREWDTGELFF
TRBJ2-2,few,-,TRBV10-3,TGTGCCATCAGTGAGTCGACCATCAGGCCCGGGGAGCTGTTTTTT,CAISESTIRPGELFF
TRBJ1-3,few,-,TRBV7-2,TGTGCCAGCAGCCCCCTGGCGAACACCATATATTTT,CASSPLANTIYF
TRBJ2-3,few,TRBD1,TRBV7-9,TGTGCCAGCAGCTTAGGTCACAGGGGCTTTACGCAGTATTTT,CASSLGHRGFTQYF
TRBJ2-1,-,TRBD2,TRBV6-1,TGTGCCAGCCGGACTAGCGGGTACAATGAGCAGTTCTTC,CASRTSGYNEQFF
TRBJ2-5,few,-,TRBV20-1,TGCAGTGCCGAGGGGGGAGAGACCCAGTACTTC,CSAEGGETQYF
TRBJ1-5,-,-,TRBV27,TGTGCCAGCAGTTTAATTAGCCAGCCCCAGCATTTT,CASSLISQPQHF
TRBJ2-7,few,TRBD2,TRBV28,TGTGCCAGCCTGGGACTAGCGGGAGCCTACGAGCAGTACTTC,CASLGLAGAYEQYF
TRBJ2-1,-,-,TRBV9,TGTGCCAGCAGCGTCGGTTGGGCAGAAAATGAGCAGTTCTTC,CASSVGWAENEQFF